The source of this T cell receptor (beta chain) is a study of neoadjuvant anti-PD-1 for oral cavity cancer. Overall study context: Patients without progression got a fourth dose around day 43. Study-wide findings and caveats: With a few patients per group, TCR findings need larger cohorts.

As for this clone: What it binds is unknown.

The germline V gene encodes CDR1 MNHNY and CDR2 SVGAGI (reference sequence). Trimming cost V 2 bases and J 2 bases, with 7 bases left between them. CDR3 length equals 13 residues. Some clones are missing from TCRdb's copy, which holds only in-frame ones; the method was immunoSEQ multiplex PCR. The sample lists about 14,000 clones, around two thirds occurring once. V usage is TRBV6-6 and J usage is TRBJ2-7; D perhaps matches TRBD2 (6 bases). The source of this sequence is a person aged 35-79 years with oral cavity squamous cell carcinoma. Sequenced here: PBMCs, sampled before nivolumab (anti-PD-1) treatment. The CDR3 DNA is TGTGCCAGCAGTTACGGGGGGACCTACGAGCAGTACTTC. Translating it yields CASSYGGTYEQYF.